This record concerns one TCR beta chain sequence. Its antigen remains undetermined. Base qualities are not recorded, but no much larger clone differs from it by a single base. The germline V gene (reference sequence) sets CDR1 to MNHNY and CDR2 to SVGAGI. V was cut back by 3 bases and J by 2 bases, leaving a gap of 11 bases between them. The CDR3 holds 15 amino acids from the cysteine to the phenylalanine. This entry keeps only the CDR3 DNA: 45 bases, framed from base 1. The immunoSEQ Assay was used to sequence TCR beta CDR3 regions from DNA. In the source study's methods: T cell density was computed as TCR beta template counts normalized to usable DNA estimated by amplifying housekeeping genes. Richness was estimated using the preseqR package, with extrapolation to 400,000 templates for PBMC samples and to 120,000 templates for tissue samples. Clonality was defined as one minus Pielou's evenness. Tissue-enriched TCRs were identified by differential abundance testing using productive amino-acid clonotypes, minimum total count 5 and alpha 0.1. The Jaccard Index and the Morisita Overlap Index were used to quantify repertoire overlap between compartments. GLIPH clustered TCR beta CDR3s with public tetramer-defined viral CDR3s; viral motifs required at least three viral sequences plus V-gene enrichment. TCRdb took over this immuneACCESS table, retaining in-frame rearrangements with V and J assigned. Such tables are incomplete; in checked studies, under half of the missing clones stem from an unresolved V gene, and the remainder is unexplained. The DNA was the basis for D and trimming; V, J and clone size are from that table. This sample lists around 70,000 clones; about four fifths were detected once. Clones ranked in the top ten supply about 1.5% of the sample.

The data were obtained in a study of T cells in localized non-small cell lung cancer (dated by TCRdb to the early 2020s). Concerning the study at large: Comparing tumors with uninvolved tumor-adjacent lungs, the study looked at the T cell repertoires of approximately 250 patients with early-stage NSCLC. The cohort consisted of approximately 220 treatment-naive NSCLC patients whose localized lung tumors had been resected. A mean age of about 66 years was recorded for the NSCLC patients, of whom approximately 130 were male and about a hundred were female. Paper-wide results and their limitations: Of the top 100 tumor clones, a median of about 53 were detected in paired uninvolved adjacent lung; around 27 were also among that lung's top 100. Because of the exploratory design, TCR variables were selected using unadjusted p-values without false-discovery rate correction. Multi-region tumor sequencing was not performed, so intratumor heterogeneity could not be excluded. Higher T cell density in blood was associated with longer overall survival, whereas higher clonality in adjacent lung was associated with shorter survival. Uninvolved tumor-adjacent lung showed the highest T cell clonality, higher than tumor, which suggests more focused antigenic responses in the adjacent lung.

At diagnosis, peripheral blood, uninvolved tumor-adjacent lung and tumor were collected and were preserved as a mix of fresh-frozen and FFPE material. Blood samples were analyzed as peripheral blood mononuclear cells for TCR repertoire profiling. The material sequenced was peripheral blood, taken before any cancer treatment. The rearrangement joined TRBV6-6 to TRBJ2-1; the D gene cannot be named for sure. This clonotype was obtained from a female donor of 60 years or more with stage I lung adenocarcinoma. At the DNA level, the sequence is TGTGCCAGCAGTTATCTTGGCGGCCCCTACAATGAGCAGTTCTTC. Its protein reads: CASSYLGGPYNEQFF.